Below are 9 T cell receptor beta chains sequenced from a single sample in a study of T cells after yellow fever vaccination. From the 5' RACE reads, TCRdb called clonotypes with MiXCR, one entry per CDR3 protein. The profile shows 100,000 to 150,000 distinct CDR3 sequences, 7.2% of them singletons. This specimen consisted of CD4+ T cells sorted from PBMCs, obtained 35 to 50 days after the first yellow fever vaccination. These TCRs come from a young man who received the YFV17D yellow fever vaccine.

This clonotype was recorded many times. For the CDR3, the DNA is TGCGCCAGCAGCCAAGCCCGCGGGACAGGGCAAGAGACCCAGTACTTC. Protein product: CASSQARGTGQETQYF. V is TRBV4-1 and J is TRBJ2-5; 9 bases map to TRBD1. J gave up 2 bases and V 1 base, and 5 bases lay outside the gene matches. Germline V gives CDR1 MGHRA, CDR2 YSYEKL. The CDR3 covers 16 residues.

The sample holds a few counts of this clonotype. The rearrangement links TRBV4-2 to TRBJ1-2; D is uncertain. The germline V and J ends were trimmed by 1 base and 3 bases, with 12 bases remaining between them. This CDR3 comprises 15 residues. Germline CDR1 and CDR2: LGHNA and YNFKEQ. The chain's CDR3 is CASSQAQNSDYGYTF. CDR3 bases: TGTGCCAGCAGCCAAGCCCAGAACTCGGACTATGGCTACACCTTC.

The chain recombines TRBV5-1 with TRBJ2-5; D possibly corresponds to TRBD1 (6 bases). V lost 2 bases and J lost 2, with 13 bases in between. The length of the CDR3 is 15 residues. CDR1 SGHRS and CDR2 YFSETQ come from the germline V gene. CDR3 bases: TGCGCCAGCAGCTTCTGGGACACGACACAAGAGACCCAGTACTTC. This encodes CASSFWDTTQETQYF.

This clonotype came up many times. The rearrangement uses TRBV6-2 or TRBV6-3 and TRBJ2-7, with 8 bases lining up with TRBD2. The germline V gene encodes CDR1 MNHEY and CDR2 SVGEGT. The CDR3 spans 13 residues. V gave up 7 bases and J gave up 4 bases; unmatched junction bases: 6. CDR3 nucleotide sequence: TGTGCCAGCACCGAGGGACTAGTTTACGAGCAGTACTTC. Its translation is CASTEGLVYEQYF.

This clonotype was observed at least ten times. The chain employs TRBV20-1 and TRBJ2-3; D possibly corresponds to TRBD2 (5 bases). V gave up 6 bases and J gave up 4 bases, with 17 bases separating them. The CDR3 extends over 14 amino acids. In germline, CDR1 is DFQATT, CDR2 SNEGSKA (reference sequence). The CDR3, as DNA: TGCAGTGCGGAACTAGTCCCGTGGGCAGATACGCAGTATTTT. This sequence encodes CSAELVPWADTQYF.

This clonotype was picked up many times. This chain connects TRBV2 to TRBJ2-3, with 10 bases aligning to TRBD1. Germline V gene sequence: CDR1 SNHLY, CDR2 FYNNEI. V was pared by 3 bases and J by 0 bases, with 6 bases of the junction left unmatched. The CDR3 has 17 amino acids. For the CDR3, the DNA is TGTGCCAGCAGTGATGGGACAGGGGTAAATAGCACAGATACGCAGTATTTT. Protein: CASSDGTGVNSTDTQYF.

In this sample, this clonotype turned up a few times. The V call is TRBV20-1, the J call TRBJ1-1; perhaps TRBD1 as D (5 bases). The V gene lost 2 bases and the J gene lost 12 bases, with 16 bases spanning the gap. Germline V lookup: CDR1 DFQATT, CDR2 SNEGSKA (reference sequence). The CDR3 runs to 12 residues. CDR3 sequence: CSARQGTATSFF. The CDR3 DNA is TGCAGTGCTAGACAGGGCACGGCGACCTCTTTCTTT.

At least ten counts were recorded for this clonotype. The V call is TRBV6-5, the J call TRBJ1-1; D remains ambiguous. The CDR3 totals 14 residues. V was shortened by 2 bases and J by 0 bases, with 7 bases between the two germline ends. Germline-derived CDR1 and CDR2 are MNHEY and SVGAGI. The CDR3 loop is CASSYALLNTEAFF. The CDR3 coding sequence is TGTGCCAGCAGTTACGCACTTTTGAACACTGAAGCTTTCTTT.

The table lists this clonotype with many counts. The V call is TRBV6-1, the J call TRBJ1-2; D possibly corresponds to TRBD1 (5 bases). Trimming shortened V by 8 bases and J by 5 bases, and 21 bases separated the two germline ends. CDR1 is MNHNS, CDR2 SASEGT, per germline. This CDR3 region has 15 residues. CDR3 sequence (DNA): TGTGCCAGCTTTAAGAGGGGTGGGGCAAGATATGGCTACACCTTC. It codes for CASFKRGGARYGYTF.